This T cell receptor (beta chain) was sequenced during a study of T-cell memory formation after mild COVID-19. Study details: Clusters were largely donor specific.

CDR3 length: 15 residues. Germline loops: CDR1 SEHNR, CDR2 FQNEAQ (reference sequence). Trimming at V came to 5 bases and at J to 5 bases, leaving 11 bases not matched to a gene. Regarding the study as a whole: The study found balanced CD4/CD8 in clones contracting day 15 to 85 and a CD4+ lean in later expanders. Second-wave clones with a day 37 peak had unconfirmed SARS-CoV-2 specificity.

This clonotype was counted between two and nine times. Its antigen is as yet unknown. One entry per CDR3 protein, called by TCRdb with MiXCR from the 5' RACE reads. The sample lists about 390,000 distinct CDR3 sequences, about 21% occurring once. This receptor was identified in an adult woman who had mild COVID-19 (a few samples of this study predate the infection). Cell type and time point are not known. The chain is built from TRBV7-9 and TRBJ2-7; 8 nucleotides line up with TRBD2. Sequenced: PBMCs or a T cell subset sorted from them (not recorded which). Written as DNA, the CDR3 is TGTGCCAGCAGCCGACTCGGGGGGGCCTTGGACGAGCAGTACTTC. Its protein is CASSRLGGALDEQYF.